This entry features one T cell receptor (beta chain) sequence. Antigen: not known. The data are from a study of shared clonotypes between healthy human individuals. This CDR3 region has 14 residues. From germline, CDR1 is SGHVS and CDR2 FQNEAQ. V was shortened by 7 bases and J by 5 bases, with 14 bases between the two germline ends. It was CD45RO-negative cells, positively selected for CCR7, that made up naive CD8 cells, with terminally differentiated effector memory CD45RA+ cells excluded. The data were produced by immunoSEQ multiplex PCR, yet TCRdb's version contains in-frame clones alone and is incomplete. The sample has 550,000 to 750,000 clones, about 91% seen once. The study's findings and limits: Collection of samples was limited to blood; tissue repertoires likely differ.

The chain joins TRBV7-8 to TRBJ1-4, with D possibly TRBD1 on 5 matching bases. The sequenced material came from naive CD8+ T cells sorted from blood. The origin of this receptor is a man younger than 45 in good health. The CDR3 bases are TGTGCCAGCAAGGAGGGACCAGTAAATGAAAAACTGTTTTTT. This codes for CASKEGPVNEKLFF.